This T cell receptor beta chain was sequenced for a study of read filtering for tumor transcriptome and immune sequencing. Overall study context: Patients were 17 male and about 14 female, mean age 65.9 years, range roughly 45 to 85. Revised staging placed under ten patients in R-ISS I, over 15 in II, more than five in III.

This clonotype has ten or more counts. Its antigen is undetermined. Study findings and constraints: In IR-seq, single-read clonotypes were around 85% of clonotypes but roughly 3.5% of reads.

This CDR3 is built from 11 residues. V was cut by 0 bases and J by 10 bases, with 4 bases left in between. This library used roughly 430 ng RNA and molecular barcoded adaptors spanning alpha/delta and beta/gamma chains. TCRdb reprocessed the reads via MiXCR and lists one record per CDR3 protein. Of 46,000 or so distinct CDR3 sequences listed, roughly 20% are singletons. The J gene is TRBJ2-1, the V gene TRBV12-3 or TRBV12-4; D not certain. The sample consisted of a population of CD138-negative cells sorted from bone marrow. This TCR derives from a donor over 35 with multiple myeloma. The CDR3 DNA reads TGTGCCAGCAGTTTAGCGCTCGAGCAGTTCTTC. This translates into CASSLALEQFF.